This is a list of T cell receptor beta chains from one sample in a study of cytomegalovirus exposure and HLA in healthy donors. Assay used: immunoSEQ multiplex PCR; TCRdb lists only in-frame clones, some missing. Found here are 76,000 or so clones, 73% of them singletons; the top ten hold roughly a sixth. Sequenced material: PBMCs. The source of these receptors is a middle-aged woman in good health and CMV-seropositive. Both conserved end residues are part of each CDR3. A D gene is named only where the DNA matches it firmly. A clone size is listed for some rows: how often the clone was seen (once, few, many), or a class if it is expanded.

TRBV5-1,TRBJ2-3,.,.,CASSYSGPPTDTQYF,TGCGCCAGCAGCTACTCCGGTCCCCCCACAGATACGCAGTATTTT
TRBV4-3,TRBJ1-2,.,few,CASSQDLPGGDDGYTF,TGCGCCAGCAGCCAAGATCTGCCCGGGGGGGATGATGGCTACACCTTC
TRBV5-1,TRBJ1-4,TRBD1,.,CASSLEIGTVEKLFF,TGCGCCAGCAGCTTGGAAATCGGGACAGTGGAAAAACTGTTTTTT
TRBV7-9,TRBJ2-1,TRBD1,.,CASSSQGNEQFF,TGTGCCAGCAGCTCACAGGGGAATGAGCAGTTCTTC
TRBV4-3,TRBJ2-1,TRBD2,.,CASSKTLAGLSYNEQFF,TGCGCCAGCAGCAAAACTTTAGCGGGGCTCTCCTACAATGAGCAGTTCTTC
TRBV2,TRBJ2-7,TRBD2,.,CASSDVGLAVEQYF,TGTGCCAGCAGTGACGTCGGGCTAGCGGTCGAGCAGTACTTC
TRBV6-1,TRBJ2-1,.,.,CASLKTTYNEQFF,TGTGCCAGCCTCAAGACTACTTACAATGAGCAGTTCTTC
TRBV30,TRBJ1-1,.,few,CAWSLTGNTEAFF,TGTGCCTGGAGCCTGACAGGGAACACTGAAGCTTTCTTT
TRBV5-6,TRBJ2-5,TRBD1,.,CASSYARTGGETQYF,TGTGCCAGCAGCTACGCACGGACAGGGGGTGAGACCCAGTACTTC
TRBV27,TRBJ1-2,TRBD1,.,CASSSDRVGYTF,TGTGCCAGCAGTTCAGACAGGGTCGGCTACACCTTC
TRBV7-2,TRBJ2-7,TRBD2,.,CASSYQRGGGGEQYF,TGTGCCAGCAGCTATCAGCGGGGGGGCGGAGGTGAGCAGTACTTC
TRBV28,TRBJ1-2,TRBD1,.,CASKALGGQGASTYGYTF,TGTGCCAGCAAAGCGCTGGGAGGACAGGGGGCGTCGACCTATGGCTACACCTTC
TRBV5-1,TRBJ2-4,.,.,CASSLWQGWSIQYF,TGCGCCAGCAGCTTGTGGCAGGGATGGAGCATTCAGTACTTC
TRBV7-2,TRBJ2-1,.,.,CASRWTTSSYNEQFF,TGTGCCAGCAGGTGGACTACCAGCTCCTACAATGAGCAGTTCTTC
TRBV10-3,TRBJ2-1,TRBD2,.,CAISPGLAYNEQFF,TGTGCCATCAGTCCGGGACTAGCCTACAATGAGCAGTTCTTC
TRBV19,TRBJ1-5,.,once,CASSRAKGGNQPQHF,TGTGCCAGTAGTAGGGCCAAGGGGGGCAATCAGCCCCAGCATTTT
TRBV6-5,TRBJ1-6,.,.,CASSDYLGNSPLHF,TGTGCCAGCAGCGACTATTTGGGTAATTCACCCCTCCACTTT
TRBV7-2,TRBJ1-2,.,.,CASSLRFRTIEHYGYTF,TGTGCCAGCAGCTTACGGTTCAGGACTATCGAACACTATGGCTACACCTTC
TRBV6-5,TRBJ2-3,TRBD2,few,CASSQGLAEFYTQYF,TGTGCCAGCAGTCAGGGACTAGCGGAATTCTATACGCAGTATTTT
TRBV4-1,TRBJ2-6,TRBD1,.,CASSPEDRPSGANVLTF,TGCGCCAGCAGCCCCGAGGACAGGCCCTCTGGGGCCAACGTCCTGACTTTC
TRBV15,TRBJ2-7,TRBD2,.,CATSRGTSGTYEQYF,TGTGCCACCAGCAGAGGGACTAGCGGGACCTACGAGCAGTACTTC
TRBV28,TRBJ1-1,.,few,CASSLGGSIMNTEAFF,TGTGCCAGCAGTTTAGGAGGAAGCATCATGAACACTGAAGCTTTCTTT
TRBV6-5,TRBJ2-5,.,.,CASSYEYQETQYF,TGTGCCAGCAGTTATGAGTACCAAGAGACCCAGTACTTC
TRBV7-2,TRBJ2-7,.,once,CASSLAPVVEQYF,TGTGCCAGCAGCTTAGCTCCGGTGGTTGAGCAGTACTTC
TRBV18,TRBJ2-5,.,.,CASSPPGLRTVGSETQYF,TGTGCCAGCTCACCACCGGGACTTAGGACGGTGGGGTCCGAGACCCAGTACTTC
TRBV4-2,TRBJ1-1,TRBD1,.,CASSQGDRGRAGAEAFF,TGTGCCAGCAGCCAAGGAGACAGGGGCCGGGCGGGCGCTGAAGCTTTCTTT
TRBV27,TRBJ1-6,.,once,CASSTLPTYNSPLHF,TGTGCCAGCAGCACCCTACCGACTTATAATTCACCCCTCCACTTT
TRBV5-1,TRBJ2-5,TRBD2,.,CASSLGEAGEVGETQYF,TGCGCCAGCAGCTTGGGGGAGGCGGGAGAGGTAGGGGAGACCCAGTACTTC
TRBV5-1,TRBJ2-3,TRBD1,.,CAISSRDRGVTDTQYF,TGCGCCATCAGCTCCCGGGACAGAGGGGTGACAGATACGCAGTATTTT
TRBV5-4,TRBJ2-1,TRBD1,.,CASSDGTGRYNEQFF,TGTGCCAGCAGCGACGGGACAGGGAGATACAATGAGCAGTTCTTC
TRBV9,TRBJ2-7,TRBD1,.,CASTAGTGIYEQYF,TGTGCCAGCACCGCCGGGACAGGGATCTACGAGCAGTACTTC
TRBV7-9,TRBJ2-2,TRBD2,.,CASSFFKASGGAFGELFF,TGTGCCAGCAGCTTCTTCAAAGCTAGCGGGGGGGCCTTCGGGGAGCTGTTTTTT
TRBV5-8,TRBJ2-1,.,.,CASKAGGRPYNEQFF,TGTGCCAGCAAAGCTGGGGGCCGGCCTTACAATGAGCAGTTCTTC
TRBV30,TRBJ1-3,.,.,CAWSVGGDGNTIYF,TGTGCCTGGAGTGTCGGGGGGGATGGAAACACCATATATTTT
TRBV5-1,TRBJ1-5,TRBD1,.,CASSLSGQLNQPQHF,TGCGCCAGCAGCCTCTCGGGACAGCTAAATCAGCCCCAGCATTTT
TRBV27,TRBJ2-1,TRBD1,.,CASSLPQGGQFF,TGTGCCAGCAGTCTCCCACAGGGGGGGCAGTTCTTC
TRBV7-9,TRBJ2-7,.,.,CASSETSSYEQYF,TGTGCCAGCAGCGAGACAAGCTCCTACGAGCAGTACTTC
TRBV15,TRBJ2-2,.,.,CATSRGAGELFF,TGTGCCACCAGTCGCGGGGCCGGGGAGCTGTTTTTT
TRBV9,TRBJ1-1,.,.,CASSPRGPRATEAFF,TGTGCCAGCAGCCCTAGGGGCCCCAGGGCTACTGAAGCTTTCTTT
TRBV27,TRBJ2-7,TRBD2,.,CASSLRGLAGHEQYF,TGTGCCAGCAGTTTACGAGGACTAGCGGGACACGAGCAGTACTTC
TRBV6-5,TRBJ2-5,.,.,CASSYSLAAQETQYF,TGTGCCAGCAGTTACTCGTTAGCGGCTCAAGAGACCCAGTACTTC
TRBV5-4,TRBJ2-3,TRBD2,.,CASSAPSGRSTDTQYF,TGTGCCAGCAGCGCCCCTAGCGGGAGATCCACAGATACGCAGTATTTT
TRBV5-6,TRBJ2-1,TRBD2,.,CASSLASGGAGSEQFF,TGTGCCAGCAGCTTGGCTAGCGGGGGGGCCGGGAGTGAGCAGTTCTTC
TRBV18,TRBJ1-1,.,.,CASSPIQQGDTEAFF,TGTGCCAGCTCACCAATTCAACAGGGCGACACTGAAGCTTTCTTT
TRBV9,TRBJ2-7,.,.,CASNGPENEQYF,TGTGCCAGCAACGGTCCGGAGAACGAGCAGTACTTC
TRBV6-5,TRBJ1-1,TRBD1,.,CASRTGTGGTEAFF,TGTGCCAGCAGAACCGGGACAGGGGGCACTGAAGCTTTCTTT
TRBV29-1,TRBJ1-1,.,.,CSAAAGGGTEAFF,TGCAGCGCCGCAGCGGGGGGGGGTACTGAAGCTTTCTTT
TRBV27,TRBJ1-2,TRBD1,.,CASGDRAIYGYTF,TGTGCCAGCGGGGACAGGGCTATCTATGGCTACACCTTC
TRBV27,TRBJ2-7,.,.,CASSFKQGPYEQYF,TGTGCCAGCAGTTTTAAACAGGGCCCCTACGAGCAGTACTTC
TRBV25-1,TRBJ2-7,TRBD1,few,CASSESGDRAEQYF,TGTGCCAGCAGTGAATCTGGAGACAGGGCCGAGCAGTACTTC
TRBV15,TRBJ1-6,.,once,CATSRDKRPGDSPLHF,TGTGCCACCAGCAGAGATAAACGACCTGGAGATTCACCCCTCCACTTT
TRBV2,TRBJ2-6,TRBD1,.,CASSEERGPGANVLTF,TGTGCCAGCAGTGAAGAGAGGGGGCCTGGGGCCAACGTCCTGACTTTC
TRBV9,TRBJ1-2,.,.,CASSVGSYGYTF,TGTGCCAGCAGCGTAGGTTCATATGGCTACACCTTC